This T cell receptor (beta chain) originates from a study of shared clonotypes between healthy human individuals. For the study at large: Researchers assigned three CD4 naive, three CD4 memory, two CD8 naive and one CD8 memory plate to each donor. General observations from the study: The naive CD4 repertoires of a handful of donors were compared, and roughly 5% of clonotypes were shared.

To note about this clone: What it binds is not known.

Clones were sequenced by immunoSEQ multiplex PCR, and TCRdb holds only the in-frame ones, with some missing. The sample yields about 1.5 million clones, under 99% seen once. V lost 2 bases to trimming and J lost 8 bases; unmatched junction nucleotides: 4. From germline, CDR1 is SGHNT and CDR2 YYREEE (reference sequence). This CDR3 has 14 residues. The TCR comes from a man aged 25-45 years in good health. V is TRBV5-4 and J is TRBJ2-6; TRBD1 matches at 7 bases. The sequenced sample consisted of naive CD4+ T cells sorted from blood. Stated subset: CD45RA+ positively selected. The CDR3 bases are TGTGCCAGCAGCTTTCCGGGACAGTCCAACGTCCTGACTTTC. Protein: CASSFPGQSNVLTF. Filled out from reference TRBV5-4 and TRBJ2-6, the complete variable domain reads ETGVTQSPTHLIKTRGQQVTLRCSSQSGHNTVSWYQQALGQGPQFIFQYYREEENGRGNFPPRFSGLQFPNYSSELNVNALELDDSALYLCASSFPGQSNVLTFGAGSRLTVL.